A selection of T cell receptor beta chains follows, all from one sample in a study of OX40 agonist ivuxolimab in advanced cancers. The data were produced by immunoSEQ multiplex PCR, yet TCRdb's version contains in-frame clones alone and is incomplete. The table lists approximately 6,000 clones, more than 60% of them singletons. The material was CD4+ or CD8+ T cells sorted from blood, obtained in a trial of the OX40 agonist ivuxolimab. Receptors were obtained from an adult with an advanced solid tumor such as melanoma, head and neck, liver or kidney cancer. The CDR3 runs from the conserved cysteine through the conserved F or W. The D gene is left open where the match is weak. Part of the rows lack a size; the others show once, few, many or a class for expanded clones.

cdr3_aa,cdr3_nt,j_call,clone_size,d_call,cdr3_length,v_call
CASRPGLAGEYEQYF,TGTGCCAGCAGGCCGGGACTAGCGGGAGAATACGAGCAGTACTTC,TRBJ2-7,.,TRBD2,15,TRBV2
CASSFSGTGAPSTRGEQYF,TGTGCCAGCAGCTTCTCCGGGACAGGGGCCCCTAGCACCCGTGGGGAGCAGTACTTC,TRBJ2-7,few,TRBD1,19,TRBV11-2
CASSQGLTPSEKNIQYF,TGCGCCAGCAGCCAAGGTCTGACCCCCTCAGAAAAAAACATTCAGTACTTC,TRBJ2-4,.,.,17,TRBV4-1
CASGDGRRSGEQFF,TGTGCCAGCGGAGACGGGAGGCGGTCGGGGGAGCAGTTCTTC,TRBJ2-1,.,TRBD2,14,TRBV28
CASRPSGGATDTQYF,TGTGCCAGTAGACCTAGCGGGGGGGCCACAGATACGCAGTATTTT,TRBJ2-3,.,TRBD2,15,TRBV19
CASSFDGEWNQPQHF,TGTGCCAGCAGTTTTGATGGAGAGTGGAATCAGCCCCAGCATTTT,TRBJ1-5,.,.,15,TRBV28
CASSLAQNNQPQHF,TGTGCCAGCAGCCTCGCACAGAACAATCAGCCCCAGCATTTT,TRBJ1-5,few,.,14,TRBV7-9
CASSLGWAGNTEAFF,TGTGCCAGCAGTTTGGGCTGGGCAGGAAACACTGAAGCTTTCTTT,TRBJ1-1,.,.,15,TRBV27
CASSAKITGELFF,TGTGCCAGCAGCGCAAAAATTACCGGGGAGCTGTTTTTT,TRBJ2-2,.,.,13,TRBV13
CASSLSGTGVMKEQFF,TGTGCCAGCAGCTTAAGTGGGACAGGGGTTATGAAGGAGCAGTTCTTC,TRBJ2-1,.,TRBD1,16,TRBV11-3
CAWSVWGLETQYF,TGTGCCTGGAGTGTCTGGGGGTTAGAGACCCAGTACTTC,TRBJ2-5,.,.,13,TRBV30
CASSLYPPPYEQYF,TGTGCCAGCAGTTTATATCCCCCTCCCTACGAGCAGTACTTC,TRBJ2-7,.,.,14,TRBV27
CASSPYPTGHNSPLHF,TGTGCCAGCAGTCCCTATCCTACAGGGCATAATTCACCCCTCCACTTT,TRBJ1-6,.,.,16,TRBV28
CASNFAPGYTEAFF,TGTGCCAGTAATTTTGCACCAGGATACACTGAAGCTTTCTTT,TRBJ1-1,.,.,14,TRBV19
CASSLPTDTQYF,TGTGCCAGCAGCTTGCCCACAGATACGCAGTATTTT,TRBJ2-3,.,.,12,TRBV5-4
CARSQSSYEQYF,TGTGCCAGAAGCCAGAGCTCCTACGAGCAGTACTTC,TRBJ2-7,.,.,12,TRBV5-3
CASSLSGLIGELFF,TGTGCCAGCAGTTTATCCGGGTTGATCGGGGAGCTGTTTTTT,TRBJ2-2,.,.,14,TRBV27
CASSPLMEASGGSGELFF,TGTGCCAGCAGTCCCTTAATGGAGGCTAGCGGGGGTAGCGGGGAGCTGTTTTTT,TRBJ2-2,once,TRBD2,18,TRBV28
CASSQLIDTTYEQYF,TGCGCCAGCAGCCAGTTAATAGACACCACCTACGAGCAGTACTTC,TRBJ2-7,.,.,15,TRBV4-3
CASSVLNTEAFF,TGTGCCAGTAGTGTCCTGAACACTGAAGCTTTCTTT,TRBJ1-1,.,.,12,TRBV19
CASSDRGLSGANVLTF,TGCGCCAGCAGTGACAGGGGGCTTTCGGGGGCCAACGTCCTGACTTTC,TRBJ2-6,.,TRBD1,16,TRBV10-2
CASYGTDYEQYF,TGTGCCAGCTATGGGACAGACTACGAGCAGTACTTC,TRBJ2-7,.,TRBD1,12,TRBV2
CASSVEHRNTGELFF,TGTGCCAGCAGCGTAGAGCACAGGAACACCGGGGAGCTGTTTTTT,TRBJ2-2,.,.,15,TRBV9
CSVVPSRENTDTQYF,TGCAGCGTTGTCCCCAGCAGGGAAAATACAGATACGCAGTATTTT,TRBJ2-3,.,.,15,TRBV29-1
CASSLGPEETQYF,TGCGCCAGCAGCTTGGGACCCGAAGAGACCCAGTACTTC,TRBJ2-5,.,.,13,TRBV5-1
CASSPAVGQPTYEQYF,TGTGCCAGCAGTCCCGCGGTCGGACAGCCTACCTACGAGCAGTACTTC,TRBJ2-7,.,.,16,TRBV7-9
CASTLPRGPLHF,TGTGCCAGCACATTACCCCGTGGACCCCTCCACTTT,TRBJ1-6,.,.,12,TRBV28
CASSIRQGAYEQYF,TGTGCCAGCAGCATCAGACAGGGGGCCTACGAGCAGTACTTC,TRBJ2-7,.,TRBD1,14,TRBV13
CASKNRDSPLHF,TGTGCCAGCAAGAACCGGGATTCACCCCTCCACTTT,TRBJ1-6,.,.,12,TRBV21-1
CASSPTGQDYNEQFF,TGTGCCAGCAGCCCGACTGGACAGGACTACAATGAGCAGTTCTTC,TRBJ2-1,.,TRBD1,15,TRBV9
CASSPAANYGYTF,TGTGCCAGCAGCCCGGCAGCAAACTATGGCTACACCTTC,TRBJ1-2,.,.,13,TRBV13
CASSLVQGGPEQYF,TGTGCCAGCAGCTTGGTTCAGGGAGGCCCCGAGCAGTACTTC,TRBJ2-7,once,.,14,TRBV5-5
CASSSYGGPYEQYF,TGTGCCAGCAGCTCTTATGGGGGCCCCTACGAGCAGTACTTC,TRBJ2-7,.,.,14,TRBV27
CASSPVWGGDSSYEQYF,TGTGCCAGCAGCCCCGTCTGGGGAGGGGATAGCTCCTACGAGCAGTACTTC,TRBJ2-7,.,TRBD2,17,TRBV7-8
CASSIDPTGVTDTQYF,TGTGCCAGTAGTATAGATCCGACAGGGGTCACAGATACGCAGTATTTT,TRBJ2-3,.,TRBD1,16,TRBV19
CASKGPYSNQPQHF,TGTGCCAGCAAGGGACCTTATAGCAATCAGCCCCAGCATTTT,TRBJ1-5,.,.,14,TRBV28
CAWSGTRGDEQFF,TGTGCCTGGAGTGGGACTAGGGGGGATGAGCAGTTCTTC,TRBJ2-1,.,.,13,TRBV30
CASSLGYYEQYF,TGTGCCAGCAGCTTGGGGTATTACGAGCAGTACTTC,TRBJ2-7,once,.,12,TRBV5-5
CASSDSSGGANEQFF,TGTGCCAGCAGTGACTCTAGCGGGGGGGCCAATGAGCAGTTCTTC,TRBJ2-1,.,TRBD2,15,TRBV6-4
CASRESYEQYF,TGTGCCAGCAGGGAATCCTACGAGCAGTACTTC,TRBJ2-7,.,.,11,TRBV6-5
CASSLTGTSTDTQYF,TGTGCCAGCAGCTTAACCGGGACTAGCACAGATACGCAGTATTTT,TRBJ2-3,.,.,15,TRBV13